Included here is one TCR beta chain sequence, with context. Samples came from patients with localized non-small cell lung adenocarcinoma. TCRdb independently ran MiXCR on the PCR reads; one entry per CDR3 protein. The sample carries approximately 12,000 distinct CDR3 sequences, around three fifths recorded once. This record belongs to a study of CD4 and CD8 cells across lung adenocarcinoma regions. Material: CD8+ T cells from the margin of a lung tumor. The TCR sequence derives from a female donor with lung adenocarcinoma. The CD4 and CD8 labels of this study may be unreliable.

CDR3 DNA: TGTGCCAGCAGTAGCGGACAAAGCTCTGGAAACACCATATATTTT. Encoded protein: CASSSGQSSGNTIYF. The V call is TRBV28, the J call TRBJ1-3, with D possibly matching TRBD1 (5 bases). Germline loops: CDR1 MDHEN, CDR2 SYDVKM. Trimming took off 5 bases at V and 0 bases at J, with 11 bases between the two ends. The CDR3 is 15 amino acids. The full variable domain, completed using reference TRBV28 and TRBJ1-3, is DVKVTQSSRYLVKRTGEKVFLECVQDMDHENMFWYRQDPGLGLRLIYFSYDVKMKEKGDIPEGYSVSREKKERFSLILESASTNQTSMYLCASSSGQSSGNTIYFGEGSWLTVV.